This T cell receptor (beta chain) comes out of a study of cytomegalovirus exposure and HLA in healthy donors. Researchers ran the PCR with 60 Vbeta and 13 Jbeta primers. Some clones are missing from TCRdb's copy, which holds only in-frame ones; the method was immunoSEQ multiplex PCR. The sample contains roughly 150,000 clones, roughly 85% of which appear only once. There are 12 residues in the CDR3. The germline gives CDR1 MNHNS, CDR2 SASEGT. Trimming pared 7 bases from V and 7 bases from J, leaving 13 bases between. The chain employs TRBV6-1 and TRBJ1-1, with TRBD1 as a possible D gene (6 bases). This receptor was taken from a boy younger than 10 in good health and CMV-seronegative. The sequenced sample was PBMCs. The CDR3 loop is CASKGGGIEAFF. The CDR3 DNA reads TGTGCCAGCAAAGGGGGAGGGATTGAAGCTTTCTTT.